These 27 T cell receptor beta chains originate from one sample sequenced in a study of CD8 T cells in Susac syndrome. cDNA came from roughly 0.47 to 1 ug RNA primed by random hexamers. Via MiXCR, TCRdb re-called the immunoSEQ multiplex PCR reads, giving one row per CDR3 protein. Seen here are about 130,000 distinct CDR3 sequences, around 94% observed once, and the top ten hold over 0.1%. Sequencing was carried out using CD4+ T cells from PBMCs. These receptor sequences come from a human donor with multiple sclerosis.

The rearrangement joins TRBV3-1 to TRBJ1-5; D is uncertain. CDR1 LGHDT and CDR2 YNNKEL come from the germline V gene (reference sequence). V was cut by 1 base and J by 6 bases, with 13 bases left in between. This CDR3 has 15 amino acids. The CDR3 coding sequence is TGTGCCAGCAGCCAAGGCTTAGGCGGAAGTCAGCCCCAGCATTTT. Its translation: CASSQGLGGSQPQHF.

This chain links TRBV24-1 with TRBJ1-5; D is undetermined. Trimming left V 9 bases short and J 3 bases short, with 8 bases between. CDR1 is KGHDR and CDR2 is SFDVKD in the germline V gene. This CDR3 has 12 residues. The CDR3 spells CATAWINQPQHF. Here the CDR3 DNA reads TGTGCCACCGCTTGGATCAATCAGCCCCAGCATTTT.

The chain carries TRBV11-2 and TRBJ2-1; the match to TRBD2 covers 9 bases. CDR1 is SGHAT and CDR2 is FQNNGV in the germline V gene. This CDR3 is 16 amino acids long. With 3 bases clipped from V and 5 bases from J, the junction kept 8 bases outside the gene matches. In DNA, the CDR3 is TGTGCCAGCAGCTTTCCAAGCGGGAGGAAGGACAATGAGCAGTTCTTC. This encodes CASSFPSGRKDNEQFF. The whole variable domain, remainder taken from reference TRBV11-2 and TRBJ2-1, is EAGVAQSPRYKIIEKRQSVAFWCNPISGHATLYWYQQILGQGPKLLIQFQNNGVVDDSQLPKDRFSAERLKGVDSTLKIQPAKLEDSAVYLCASSFPSGRKDNEQFFGPGTRLTVL.

As concerns this clonotype: It is likely a read error, because the conserved phenylalanine at the end of the CDR3 is missing. Because the CDR3's place on the DNA is in doubt, the DNA is left out and the CDR3 is given as listed by TCRdb. V usage is TRBV7-8 and J usage is TRBJ1-2; the table's D call TRBD1 went unverified against the DNA. Per the germline V gene, CDR1 is SGHVS and CDR2 is FQNEAQ. The CDR3 adds up to 14 amino acids, both ends counted. Here the CDR3 reads CASSLASGDGGPLV.

The chain combines TRBV30 with TRBJ1-1; D remains ambiguous. V lost 2 bases, J lost 10 bases, and 11 bases lay in between. The CDR3 spans 11 residues. From germline, CDR1 is GTSNPN and CDR2 SVGIG (reference sequence). CDR3 nucleotide sequence: TGTGCCTGGAGTCCCCGGGTGGGAGCTTTCTTT. Its protein product is CAWSPRVGAFF.

The V and J genes are TRBV7-9 and TRBJ1-2; a possible D gene is TRBD1 (6 bases). The CDR3 loop spans 15 amino acids. The V and J ends lost 1 base and 6 bases respectively, with 15 bases between them. Per the germline V gene, CDR1 is SEHNR and CDR2 is FQNEAQ (reference sequence). CDR3 region: CASSLGAGEYNGYTF. The CDR3 nucleotides read TGTGCCAGCAGCTTAGGAGCAGGGGAGTATAATGGCTACACCTTC. The complete variable domain, with remaining parts taken from reference TRBV7-9 and TRBJ1-2, reads DTGVSQNPRHKITKRGQNVTFRCDPISEHNRLYWYRQTLGQGPEFLTYFQNEAQLEKSRLLSDRFSAERPKGSFSTLEIQRTEQGDSAMYLCASSLGAGEYNGYTFGSGTRLTVV.

This clonotype showed up just once. The rearrangement links TRBV12-3 or TRBV12-4 to TRBJ1-5, with a tentative D call TRBD1 (5 bases). V dropped 5 bases and J dropped 2 bases, with 13 bases sitting between them. The CDR3 runs 15 residues. For the CDR3, the DNA is TGTGCCAGCAGTCCCCAGGGAGCGGGCAATCAGCCCCAGCATTTT. Translation gives CASSPQGAGNQPQHF.

The V call is TRBV20-1, the J call TRBJ2-1, with D perhaps given as TRBD1 or TRBD2 (6 bases each). Germline CDR1 DFQATT, CDR2 SNEGSKA (reference sequence). This CDR3 is 15 amino acids long. V lost 4 bases, J lost 1 base, and 14 bases lay in between. Here the CDR3 reads CSATGALPSYNEQFF. In nucleotides, the CDR3 is TGCAGTGCTACGGGGGCCCTTCCTTCCTACAATGAGCAGTTCTTC.

The gene calls are TRBV5-6 and TRBJ1-4; D gene uncertain. In germline, CDR1 is SGHDT, CDR2 YYEEEE. Trimming pared 4 bases from V and 6 bases from J, leaving 13 bases between. CDR3 length: 14 residues. In nucleotides, the CDR3 is TGTGCCAGCAGCGGCCGGGCCCTTTATGAAAAACTGTTTTTT. Its protein is CASSGRALYEKLFF.

The chain joins TRBV7-2 to TRBJ2-3, with D maybe TRBD2 (6 bases). Between the trimmed V and J ends, which lost 2 bases and 0 bases, there was a span of 12 bases. The germline CDR1 and CDR2 sequences are SGHTA and FQGNSA. This CDR3 spans 16 amino acids. For the CDR3, the DNA is TGTGCCAGCAGCTTAAATTGGGGGGTCAGCACAGATACGCAGTATTTT. Amino acids: CASSLNWGVSTDTQYF. The full variable domain, completed using reference TRBV7-2 and TRBJ2-3, is GAGVSQSPSNKVTEKGKDVELRCDPISGHTALYWYRQSLGQGLEFLIYFQGNSAPDKSGLPSDRFSAERTGGSVSTLTIQRTQQEDSAVYLCASSLNWGVSTDTQYFGPGTRLTVL.

This clonotype was observed a single time. The rearrangement joins TRBV7-3 to TRBJ2-2; weak D call: TRBD2 (5 bases). V was cut by 5 bases and J by 5 bases, with 18 bases left in between. Germline-derived CDR1 and CDR2 are SGHTA and FQGTGA. The CDR3 is 16 residues long. In DNA form, the CDR3 reads TGTGCCAGCAGCGACACCGGACTCCTGGGGACCGGGGAGCTGTTTTTT. It encodes CASSDTGLLGTGELFF.

The V gene is TRBV5-1, the J gene TRBJ1-1; no definite D call. CDR1 SGHRS and CDR2 YFSETQ come from the germline V gene. This CDR3 comprises 14 residues. V gave up 0 bases and J gave up 1 base, with 7 bases separating them. This CDR3 is CASSLGHKNTEAFF. The CDR3 nucleotides read TGCGCCAGCAGCTTGGGACACAAGAACACTGAAGCTTTCTTT. The whole variable domain, remainder taken from reference TRBV5-1 and TRBJ1-1, is KAGVTQTPRYLIKTRGQQVTLSCSPISGHRSVSWYQQTPGQGLQFLFEYFSETQRNKGNFPGRFSGRQFSNSRSEMNVSTLELGDSALYLCASSLGHKNTEAFFGQGTRLTVV.

V is TRBV27 and J is TRBJ1-6; 7 bases align to TRBD1. The trim removed 1 base at V and 9 bases at J, leaving 9 bases unmatched. The CDR3 totals 16 residues. Germline V lookup: CDR1 MNHEY, CDR2 SMNVEV (reference sequence). CDR3 residues: CASSLYRGSISSPLHF. The CDR3 bases are TGTGCCAGCAGTTTATACAGGGGATCTATAAGTTCACCCCTCCACTTT.

Here the CDR3 reads CASSPRKLNTEAFF. Written as DNA, the CDR3 is TGTGCCAGCAGTCCCCGAAAGCTGAACACTGAAGCTTTCTTT. The chain links TRBV5-6 to TRBJ1-1; D gene uncertain. Per the germline V gene, CDR1 is SGHDT and CDR2 is YYEEEE. The CDR3 length is 14 residues. V gave up 5 bases and J gave up 0 bases, with 11 bases separating them.

V is TRBV28 and J is TRBJ1-5; D is undetermined. The CDR3 length is 15 residues. Trimming took off 4 bases at V and 4 bases at J, with 14 bases between the two ends. Germline CDR1 reads MDHEN; CDR2 reads SYDVKM. The CDR3 nucleotides read TGTGCCAGCAGTTCACACCCCCCCCGTAATCAGCCCCAGCATTTT. Its protein product is CASSSHPPRNQPQHF.

The rearrangement links TRBV29-1 to TRBJ2-3; D may match TRBD1 or TRBD2 (6 bases each). V lost 8 bases and J lost 1, with 16 bases in between. This CDR3 is 14 amino acids long. CDR1 is SQVTM and CDR2 is ANQGSEA in the germline V gene. This CDR3 is CSSGGGRGTDTQYF. Here the CDR3 DNA reads TGCAGCTCTGGAGGGGGGCGAGGCACAGATACGCAGTATTTT.

V is TRBV12-3 or TRBV12-4 and J is TRBJ2-3; 11 positions match TRBD2. The CDR3 loop spans 19 amino acids. With 3 bases clipped from V and 1 base from J, the junction kept 12 bases outside the gene matches. CDR3 sequence reads: CASSFSLSGRVLGTDTQYF. The CDR3, as DNA: TGTGCCAGCAGTTTCTCTCTTAGCGGGAGGGTCCTTGGCACAGATACGCAGTATTTT.

The chain has TRBV29-1 and TRBJ1-1; D is possibly TRBD1 (6 bases). V was shortened by 5 bases and J by 0 bases, with 10 bases between the two germline ends. CDR1 is SQVTM and CDR2 is ANQGSEA in the germline V gene. The CDR3 spans 13 residues. The CDR3 coding sequence is TGCAGCGTTTCGCGGGACATGAACACTGAAGCTTTCTTT. Translated, it gives CSVSRDMNTEAFF.

This chain joins TRBV18 and TRBJ2-7, with D hard to call. Per the germline V gene, CDR1 is KGHSH and CDR2 is LQKENI. Trimming pared 0 bases from V and 6 bases from J, leaving 15 bases between. CDR3 size: 15 residues. The CDR3 bases are TGTGCCAGCTCACCACCTGCTGGGAAGATTGGCGAGCAGTACTTC. It yields the protein CASSPPAGKIGEQYF.

The chain links TRBV27 to TRBJ1-6; a possible D gene is TRBD1 (5 bases). There are 16 residues in the CDR3. Germline loops: CDR1 MNHEY, CDR2 SMNVEV (reference sequence). V lost 5 bases and J 7 bases, leaving 18 bases between the germline ends. Here the CDR3 reads CASSPGTHTDNSPLHF. The CDR3 nucleotides are TGTGCCAGCAGTCCTGGGACCCACACGGACAATTCACCCCTCCACTTT.

The chain is built from TRBV29-1 and TRBJ2-3, with TRBD2 identical over 11 bases. The CDR3 has 14 residues. V was clipped by 4 bases and J by 6 bases; unmatched bases: 6. Germline CDR1 SQVTM, CDR2 ANQGSEA. The CDR3 sequence: CSVGVAGGMDTQYF. DNA of the CDR3: TGCAGCGTTGGAGTAGCGGGAGGGATGGATACGCAGTATTTT.

The chain has TRBV29-1 and TRBJ2-6; TRBD2 might be the D (7 bases). Between the trimmed V and J ends, which lost 5 bases and 2 bases, there was a span of 13 bases. CDR1 is SQVTM, CDR2 ANQGSEA, per germline. This CDR3 contains 15 residues. The CDR3 coding sequence is TGCAGCGTTAGCGAGGGGGGGACTGGGGCCAACGTCCTGACTTTC. This translates into CSVSEGGTGANVLTF.

This clonotype was counted a single time. The rearrangement uses TRBV29-1 and TRBJ2-3; D might be TRBD2 (5 bases). This CDR3 has 14 amino acids. The V end was cut by 6 bases, the J end by 0 bases, with 13 bases between. Germline V lookup: CDR1 SQVTM, CDR2 ANQGSEA. In DNA form, the CDR3 reads TGCAGCGTGACCCCCAGGACTAGCACAGATACGCAGTATTTT. It encodes CSVTPRTSTDTQYF.

The chain carries TRBV7-2 and TRBJ1-5; perhaps TRBD1 as D (5 bases). Germline CDR1 SGHTA, CDR2 FQGNSA. The V end was cut by 3 bases, the J end by 7 bases, with 7 bases between. This CDR3 comprises 12 residues. The CDR3 DNA is TGTGCCAGCAGCTTTAGGGGACAGCCCCAGCATTTT. Translated, it gives CASSFRGQPQHF.

This rearrangement joins TRBV24-1 to TRBJ1-1; D gene uncertain. The germline CDR1 and CDR2 sequences are KGHDR and SFDVKD. The V end lost 0 bases, the J end lost 4 bases, and 11 bases lay between the germline ends. CDR3 length: 15 residues. The CDR3 loop is CATSDLAPAGTEAFF. The CDR3 DNA follows: TGTGCCACCAGTGATTTGGCCCCAGCTGGCACTGAAGCTTTCTTT.

The chain carries TRBV7-3 and TRBJ2-1; 14 bases match TRBD2. From germline, CDR1 is SGHTA and CDR2 FQGTGA. The CDR3 is 16 residues long. J was trimmed by 7 bases and V by 3 bases; bases with no gene match: 5. The CDR3 DNA reads TGTGCCAGCAGCTTGGGAAGGACTAGCGGGGGGAATGAGCAGTTCTTC. It encodes CASSLGRTSGGNEQFF.

The rearrangement uses TRBV3-1 and TRBJ2-1; D is uncertain. The CDR3 is made up of 11 amino acids. Trimming stripped 0 bases from V and 9 bases from J, with 3 bases between. Germline-derived CDR1 and CDR2 are LGHDT and YNNKEL (reference sequence). The CDR3 coding sequence is TGTGCCAGCAGCCAAGACAGTGAGCAGTTCTTC. Translation gives CASSQDSEQFF.